This T cell receptor (beta chain) is drawn from a study of blood T cell repertoires in COVID-19. On the study more broadly: The origin of the acute and convalescent COVID-19 samples was the United States, Italy and Spain. PBMCs, B-cell-depleted T cells, or T cells provided the cDNA or gDNA that made up the material.

J gave up 5 bases and V 2 bases, and 1 base lay outside the gene matches. The V gene's germline CDR1 is SGHDT and CDR2 YYEEEE. This CDR3 region has 13 residues. This clone was seen just once. Study processing details: Reference gene primer amplification yielded estimated nucleated cell counts. The repertoire was sequenced with immunoSEQ multiplex PCR; TCRdb's copy has only in-frame clones and lacks some. V and J calls and clone size are given by that table; D and trimming were obtained from the DNA. The sample has 200,000 to 250,000 clones, around 85% seen once. The source material was peripheral blood. The sequence was collected from a man in his sixties with acute or convalescent COVID-19. V and J are TRBV5-6 and TRBJ2-1, with TRBD1 identical over 7 bases. The CDR3 region has the DNA TGTGCCAGCAGCTTCGACAGGGACAATGAGCAGTTCTTC. As protein: CASSFDRDNEQFF.